Each of the 31 T cell receptor beta chains below was sequenced from the same sample in a study of T-cell memory formation after mild COVID-19. A single record per CDR3 protein comes from TCRdb applying MiXCR to the 5' RACE reads. The top ten hold around 13% of the sample, which has almost 550,000 distinct CDR3 sequences, over 20% seen once. The sequenced sample was PBMCs or a T cell subset sorted from them (not recorded which). Receptors were obtained from an adult woman who had mild COVID-19 (a few samples of this study predate the infection). Cell type and time point are not known.

Only a few counts were recorded for this clonotype. The chain is built from TRBV7-2 and TRBJ2-3; 12 positions match TRBD2. The CDR3 runs 16 residues. Unmatched junction bases numbered 5, after V lost 5 bases and J lost 2 bases. CDR1 is SGHTA and CDR2 is FQGNSA in the germline V gene. CDR3 in amino acids: CASSPGLAGITDTQYF. In nucleotides, the CDR3 is TGTGCCAGCAGCCCCGGACTAGCGGGGATCACAGATACGCAGTATTTT.

Only a few counts were recorded for this clonotype. The chain recombines TRBV9 with TRBJ2-7, with D possibly matching TRBD2 (5 bases). V lost 3 bases and J 6 bases, leaving 16 bases between the germline ends. This CDR3 is 14 amino acids long. Germline assignment: CDR1 SGDLS and CDR2 YYNGEE. CDR3 protein: CASSAGDRSAEQYF. The CDR3 DNA is TGTGCCAGCAGCGCCGGGGATCGGAGCGCCGAGCAGTACTTC.

V and J are TRBV28 and TRBJ2-7; 9 bases are shared with TRBD1. The V gene's germline CDR1 is MDHEN and CDR2 SYDVKM. With V trimmed by 5 bases and J by 3 bases, 11 bases remained unmatched. The CDR3 totals 16 residues. The CDR3 coding sequence is TGTGCCAGCAGTGGACAGGGGCCTGTTTTCTACTACGAGCAGTACTTC. Its protein is CASSGQGPVFYYEQYF.

This clonotype showed up just a few times. This rearrangement joins TRBV19 to TRBJ2-2; the D call may be TRBD1 or TRBD2 (5 bases each). The CDR3 is made up of 14 amino acids. Germline V gene data show CDR1 as LNHDA and CDR2 as SQIVND (reference sequence). The V and J ends lost 7 bases and 3 bases respectively, with 12 bases between them. CDR3 sequence (DNA): TGTGCCAGTAAGCCGGGGACGGACACCGGGGAGCTGTTTTTT. Its protein product is CASKPGTDTGELFF.

The chain carries TRBV9 and TRBJ2-1, with TRBD2 matching 8 bases. V was pared by 3 bases and J by 2 bases, with 4 bases of the junction left unmatched. The germline CDR1 and CDR2 sequences are SGDLS and YYNGEE. This CDR3 region has 15 residues. For the CDR3, the DNA is TGTGCCAGCAGCGACGGGGGGGCTGCCTACAATGAGCAGTTCTTC. Translation: CASSDGGAAYNEQFF. Full variable domain (remainder filled in from reference TRBV9 and TRBJ2-1): DSGVTQTPKHLITATGQRVTLRCSPRSGDLSVYWYQQSLDQGLQFLIQYYNGEERAKGNILERFSAQQFPDLHSELNLSSLELGDSALYFCASSDGGAAYNEQFFGPGTRLTVL.

This clonotype showed up just a few times. J is TRBJ1-5 and V is TRBV12-3 or TRBV12-4; possibly TRBD1 for D (5 bases). The CDR3 is 15 amino acids. Trimming removed 4 bases at V and 0 bases at J, with 10 bases between. The CDR3 region is CASSSSGRSNQPQHF. Written as DNA, the CDR3 is TGTGCCAGCAGTTCATCAGGGCGTAGCAATCAGCCCCAGCATTTT.

The chain couples TRBV29-1 to TRBJ2-5; possibly TRBD1 or TRBD2 for D (6 bases each). The CDR3 has 11 residues. The germline V gene encodes CDR1 SQVTM and CDR2 ANQGSEA. This CDR3 is CIVGGKETQYF. Written as DNA, the CDR3 is TGCATCGTAGGGGGGAAGGAGACCCAGTACTTC.

This clonotype was detected once. The chain joins TRBV4-2 to TRBJ1-5, with a weak D call TRBD1 (5 bases). The V and J ends lost 3 bases and 4 bases respectively, with 13 bases between them. The CDR3 is made up of 15 amino acids. Germline CDR1 LGHNA, CDR2 YNFKEQ. CDR3 region: CASSHFDRNNQPQHF. CDR3 in DNA: TGTGCCAGCAGCCATTTTGACAGAAATAATCAGCCCCAGCATTTT.

The V and J genes are TRBV7-9 and TRBJ2-1, with TRBD1 matching 7 bases. With V trimmed by 3 bases and J by 10 bases, 6 bases remained unmatched. The CDR3 is 13 residues long. CDR1 and CDR2 (germline): SEHNR, FQNEAQ (reference sequence). In DNA, the CDR3 is TGTGCCAGCAGCTTGGACAGGCTAGGAGAGCAGTTCTTC. As protein: CASSLDRLGEQFF.

This chain connects TRBV7-9 to TRBJ2-1, with 14 bases lining up with TRBD2. CDR3 length: 15 amino acids. The germline V gene has CDR1 SEHNR and CDR2 FQNEAQ (reference sequence). V gave up 6 bases and J gave up 5 bases; unmatched junction bases: 3. This CDR3 is CASRGTSGSNNEQFF. Written as DNA, the CDR3 is TGTGCCAGCAGGGGGACTAGCGGGAGCAACAATGAGCAGTTCTTC.

The chain uses TRBV12-3 or TRBV12-4 and TRBJ1-2; D is perhaps TRBD1 (5 bases). The CDR3 extends over 15 amino acids. V gave up 3 bases and J gave up 1 base, with 12 bases separating them. This CDR3 is CASSFREAVNYGYTF. CDR3 DNA: TGTGCCAGCAGTTTCAGGGAGGCTGTTAACTATGGCTACACCTTC.

A few counts support this clonotype. This chain connects TRBV7-2 to TRBJ2-3; a weak D match, TRBD2 (5 bases). V was clipped by 1 base and J by 5 bases, with 10 bases between them. This CDR3 comprises 14 residues. Germline values: CDR1 SGHTA, CDR2 FQGNSA. CDR3 in amino acids: CASSLGGQEDTQYF. The DNA for the CDR3 is TGTGCCAGCAGCTTAGGAGGGCAGGAAGATACGCAGTATTTT.

This clonotype was counted only a few times. V gene TRBV5-4 combines with J gene TRBJ2-5; D remains ambiguous. This CDR3 is 14 amino acids long. Germline V lookup: CDR1 SGHNT, CDR2 YYREEE (reference sequence). V lost 2 bases to trimming and J lost 2 bases, with 10 bases between them. The CDR3 coding sequence is TGTGCCAGCAGCTTAAGTGTGGGGCAAGAGACCCAGTACTTC. It translates to CASSLSVGQETQYF.

This clonotype came up a few times. The rearrangement joins TRBV29-1 to TRBJ2-1; D is unclear. CDR1 SQVTM and CDR2 ANQGSEA come from the germline V gene. CDR3 size: 13 residues. The V end lost 8 bases, the J end lost 0 bases, and 11 bases lay between the germline ends. CDR3 amino acids: CSSESFSYNEQFF. In DNA, the CDR3 is TGCAGCTCCGAATCATTCTCCTACAATGAGCAGTTCTTC.

The gene calls are TRBV29-1 and TRBJ1-4; possibly TRBD1 for D (6 bases). Per the germline V gene, CDR1 is SQVTM and CDR2 is ANQGSEA. The CDR3 runs to 12 residues. Trimming removed 7 bases from V and 6 bases from J, with 12 bases in between. The DNA for the CDR3 is TGCAGCGGGCGGGACACGTATGAAAAACTGTTTTTT. This sequence encodes CSGRDTYEKLFF.

This clonotype occurred many times. CDR3 nucleotides: TGTGCCAGCAGCTCACCTTGGGACATCTACAATGAGCAGTTCTTC. Protein sequence: CASSSPWDIYNEQFF. The genes are TRBV7-8 and TRBJ2-1, with D tentatively TRBD1 (6 bases). The germline V and J ends were trimmed by 4 bases and 3 bases, with 13 bases remaining between them. Germline V gene data show CDR1 as SGHVS and CDR2 as FQNEAQ. The CDR3 is 15 amino acids.

V is TRBV9 and J is TRBJ2-3; D call uncertain. CDR1 and CDR2 from the germline V gene are SGDLS and YYNGEE. V was trimmed by 0 bases and J by 0 bases, leaving 11 bases between them. The CDR3 has 16 residues. In DNA, the CDR3 is TGTGCCAGCAGCGTAGCAGACGGCAGAAGCACAGATACGCAGTATTTT. Translated, it gives CASSVADGRSTDTQYF.

This clonotype was seen ten or more times. The chain is built from TRBV7-9 and TRBJ2-5; D remains unclear. In germline, CDR1 is SEHNR, CDR2 FQNEAQ (reference sequence). CDR3 length: 13 residues. V lost 4 bases and J lost 4, with 10 bases in between. The CDR3, as DNA: TGTGCCAGCAGCTCCGTGAGAACAGAGACCCAGTACTTC. Translated: CASSSVRTETQYF.

V and J are TRBV7-2 and TRBJ2-1; TRBD2 agrees at 7 bases. Germline CDR1 SGHTA, CDR2 FQGNSA. J lost 10 bases, V lost 1 base, and 10 bases had no gene match. The CDR3 loop spans 15 amino acids. Here the CDR3 reads CASSLDTWGGSEQFF. CDR3 DNA: TGTGCCAGCAGCTTAGATACTTGGGGGGGGAGCGAGCAGTTCTTC.

This clonotype was observed a few times. The CDR3 loop is CASSLDTVGYTF. The CDR3 DNA is TGTGCCAGCAGCTTGGACACTGTCGGCTACACCTTC. The J gene is TRBJ1-2, the V gene TRBV7-2; possibly TRBD1 for D (5 bases). Trimming cost V 3 bases and J 8 bases, with 10 bases left between them. Looked up from germline, CDR1 is SGHTA and CDR2 is FQGNSA. This CDR3 comprises 12 residues.

This clonotype was counted at least ten times. This chain links TRBV20-1 with TRBJ2-7; the match to TRBD2 covers 7 bases. Germline V gene data show CDR1 as DFQATT and CDR2 as SNEGSKA (reference sequence). The CDR3 sequence is 15 residues long. Germline trimming cut 3 bases from V and 0 bases from J; bases unmatched to any gene: 8. For the CDR3, the DNA is TGCAGTGCTAGCTTTCAACCGGGGGGCTCCTACGAGCAGTACTTC. Its translation is CSASFQPGGSYEQYF.

The V call is TRBV18, the J call TRBJ1-1; D possibly corresponds to TRBD1 (6 bases). The germline V and J ends were trimmed by 2 bases and 10 bases, with 11 bases remaining between them. The CDR3 loop spans 12 amino acids. Germline CDR1 reads KGHSH; CDR2 reads LQKENI. Here the CDR3 reads CASSPDRFAAFF. The DNA of the CDR3 is TGTGCCAGCTCACCAGACAGGTTTGCAGCTTTCTTT.

V and J are TRBV6-5 and TRBJ1-1; the D is unclear. The CDR3 has 11 residues. V lost 6 bases and J lost 7, with 9 bases in between. The germline V gene encodes CDR1 MNHEY and CDR2 SVGAGI. The CDR3 DNA follows: TGTGCCAGCAGCTACGGTATTGAAGCTTTCTTT. Its translation: CASSYGIEAFF.

Written as DNA, the CDR3 is TGCGCCAGCAGTCAATCTAGGGGAAGCGGCTACACCTTC. Translating it yields CASSQSRGSGYTF. This chain links TRBV23-1 with TRBJ1-2, with D tentatively TRBD1 (5 bases). TRBV23-1 is flagged as an ORF with uncertain function. V was clipped by 0 bases and J by 8 bases, with 10 bases between them. This CDR3 has 13 amino acids.

This clonotype has a single count. The chain is built from TRBV18 and TRBJ1-1; no clear D. Germline CDR1 is KGHSH and CDR2 is LQKENI. V lost 0 bases, J lost 4 bases, and 12 bases lay in between. This CDR3 is built from 15 residues. The CDR3 bases are TGTGCCAGCTCACCACCAGCGGGAGTGGGCACTGAAGCTTTCTTT. Translation gives CASSPPAGVGTEAFF.

This chain links TRBV9 with TRBJ2-1; TRBD1 is a possible D gene (6 bases). Between the trimmed V and J ends, which lost 1 base and 6 bases, there was a span of 11 bases. Per the germline V gene, CDR1 is SGDLS and CDR2 is YYNGEE. The CDR3 has 14 amino acids. The CDR3 loop is CASSVSRGSNEQFF. The CDR3 DNA is TGTGCCAGCAGCGTATCCAGGGGAAGCAATGAGCAGTTCTTC.

V is TRBV25-1 and J is TRBJ2-3, with TRBD2 matching over 13 bases. The germline gives CDR1 MGHDK, CDR2 SYGVNS. The CDR3 sequence is 16 residues long. The junction had 2 bases not matched to a gene; V was cut back by 3 bases and J by 2 bases. CDR3 nucleotides: TGTGCCAGCAGTGACGGACTAGCGGGGGACACAGATACGCAGTATTTT. Residues: CASSDGLAGDTDTQYF.

This clonotype was picked up a small number of times. This sequence joins TRBV29-1 and TRBJ2-7; TRBD1 aligns across 7 bases. The CDR3 covers 13 residues. The ends lost 6 bases at V and 3 bases at J; junction bases unmatched: 8. Per the germline V gene, CDR1 is SQVTM and CDR2 is ANQGSEA. The CDR3 region has the DNA TGCAGCGTAGCGACAGGGTCCCGCTACGAGCAGTACTTC. Its protein is CSVATGSRYEQYF.

The chain joins TRBV6-1 to TRBJ2-7, with 10 positions matching TRBD1. V lost 6 bases and J lost 5; bases outside the gene matches: 4. The germline V gene has CDR1 MNHNS and CDR2 SASEGT. This CDR3 is 13 amino acids long. In nucleotides, the CDR3 is TGTGCCAGCAGCCAGACAGGGGGCCACGAGCAGTACTTC. It codes for CASSQTGGHEQYF.

This clonotype has only a few counts. The chain is built from TRBV24-1 and TRBJ2-3; 13 bases match TRBD2. CDR1 is KGHDR and CDR2 is SFDVKD in the germline V gene. The CDR3 totals 18 residues. The junction had 10 bases not matched to a gene; V was cut back by 3 bases and J by 5 bases. The CDR3 reads CATSDVGTSGTYKDTQYF. The CDR3 nucleotides are TGTGCCACCAGTGATGTCGGGACTAGCGGGACGTACAAAGATACGCAGTATTTT.

This rearrangement joins TRBV12-3 or TRBV12-4 to TRBJ1-2; 8 nucleotides align to TRBD1. CDR3 length: 13 residues. The trim removed 3 bases at V and 6 bases at J, leaving 3 bases unmatched. The DNA for the CDR3 is TGTGCCAGCAGTTTTTCAGGGGGCCATGGCTACACCTTC. Amino acid sequence: CASSFSGGHGYTF.